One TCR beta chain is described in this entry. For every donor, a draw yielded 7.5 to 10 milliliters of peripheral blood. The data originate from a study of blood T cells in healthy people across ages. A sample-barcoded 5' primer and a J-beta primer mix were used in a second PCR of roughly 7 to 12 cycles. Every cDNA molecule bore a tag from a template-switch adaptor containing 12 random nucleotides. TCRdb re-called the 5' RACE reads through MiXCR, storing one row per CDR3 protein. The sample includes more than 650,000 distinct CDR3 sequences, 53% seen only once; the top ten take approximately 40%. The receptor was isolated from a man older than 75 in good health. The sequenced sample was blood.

CDR3 protein: CASSHGKAGATYNEQFF. CDR3 sequence (DNA): TGTGCCAGCAGCCACGGGAAGGCGGGAGCGACCTACAATGAGCAGTTCTTC. The chain employs TRBV3-1 and TRBJ2-1, with 7 positions matching TRBD2. The CDR3 length is 17 residues. V lost 3 bases to trimming and J lost 2 bases; unmatched junction nucleotides: 10. Looked up from germline, CDR1 is LGHDT and CDR2 is YNNKEL (reference sequence).